This T cell receptor beta chain appears in the sequencing data of a study of blood T cell repertoires in COVID-19 (dated by TCRdb to 2020 to 2021). For the wider study: Samples covering the acute and convalescent phases of COVID-19 were provided by collaborators in the United States, Italy and Spain. The prospective study material was composed of cDNA or gDNA derived from T cells, B-cell-depleted T cells, or PBMCs. Subjects who had been exposed to COVID-19, were actively infected with it, or had recovered from it provided the deeply sampled blood TCRbeta repertoires that made up the dataset. The repertoires were made available in a free public database intended to serve as a resource for research on the immune response to SARS-CoV-2. The samples were drawn from two sources: the first 160 participants of the ongoing ImmuneRACE study, and over 1,000 subjects contributed by 6 global collaborators. The sample metadata nearly always contained a de-identified subject ID, COVID-19 status, age in years and sex. Where available, HLA class I and class II types were taken from metadata supplied by the sample provider and were not determined by assay-based typing. On the study overall, not on this receptor specifically: The amount of clinical and demographic metadata varied by source and participant and was provided uncurated.

Unmatched junction bases come to 6, with V trimmed by 4 bases and J by 1 base. The CDR1 and CDR2 encoded by the germline V gene (reference sequence) are MNHEY and SMNVEV. The CDR3 holds 16 amino acids from the cysteine to the phenylalanine. The CDR3 DNA has 48 bases and is translated from base 1. Concerning this clone itself: Its target antigen remains unknown. No base quality values were provided; no much bigger clone lies one nucleotide off.

TCRbeta CDR3 regions were amplified from genomic DNA by means of the immunoSEQ Assay, a bias-controlled multiplex PCR. The original pipeline was this. Within the assay, amplification of reference gene primers was used to estimate how many nucleated cells each sample contained. To quantify the absolute abundance of each unique TCRbeta CDR3 rearrangement, sequence reads were collapsed and filtered. Productive Simpson clonality was computed per sample as the square root of Simpson's diversity index over productive rearrangements. The clones in this table, taken by TCRdb from immuneACCESS, are in-frame only. Not every clone is retained; where verified, under half of the shortfall comes from an unresolved V gene, and the cause of the rest is unknown. Clone size and the V and J calls come from that table; the DNA yielded D and trimming. The sample table records approximately 300,000 clones; more than 75% of these occur just once. The leading ten clones occupy 1.5% to 2% of the sample.

Each collaborating institution followed its own protocols to collect whole blood in K2EDTA tubes. For TCRbeta analysis, collaborator samples were shipped as frozen whole blood, as isolated PBMCs, or as DNA extracted from either sample type. The chain joins TRBV27 to TRBJ2-3, with TRBD1 matching 9 junction bases. This TCR came from a woman in her 50s with acute or convalescent COVID-19. Sample: peripheral blood. CDR3 loop: CASSSFTGGGTDTQYF. The DNA is TGTGCCAGCAGTTCTTTTACAGGGGGCGGCACAGATACGCAGTATTTT.